This T cell receptor beta chain was found in a study of blood T cells in healthy people across ages. The donors, healthy Caucasians from Russia, were aged about 6 to 90. This CDR3 spans 16 amino acids. V shed 6 bases and J 0 bases; nucleotides not matched to a gene: 8. The germline V gene encodes CDR1 LGHNT and CDR2 FRNRAP. Through a sample-barcoded 5' primer and a J-beta primer mix, a second PCR was run for roughly 6 to 11 cycles. TCRdb analysed the 5' RACE reads with MiXCR anew, one entry per CDR3 protein. The table records 550,000 to 650,000 distinct CDR3 sequences, about 26% of them present only once. These data were also reused for a study on T cells of mothers and their children.

This TCR was sampled from a boy aged 2 to 10 in good health. Sequencing used blood. The V call is TRBV12-5, the J call TRBJ2-5, with 9 bases lining up with TRBD2. The CDR3 sequence: CASGQGLALYQETQYF. For the CDR3, the DNA is TGTGCTAGTGGCCAGGGACTAGCATTGTACCAAGAGACCCAGTACTTC.